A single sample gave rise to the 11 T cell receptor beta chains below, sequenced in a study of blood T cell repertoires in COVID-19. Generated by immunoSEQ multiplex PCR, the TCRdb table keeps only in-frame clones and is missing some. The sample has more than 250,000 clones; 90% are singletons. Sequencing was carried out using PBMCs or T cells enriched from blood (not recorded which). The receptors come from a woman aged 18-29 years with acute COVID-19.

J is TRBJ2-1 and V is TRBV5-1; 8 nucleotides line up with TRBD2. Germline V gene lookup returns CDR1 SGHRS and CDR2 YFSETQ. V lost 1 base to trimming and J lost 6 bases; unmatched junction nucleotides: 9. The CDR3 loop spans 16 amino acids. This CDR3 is CASSLQREGPTNEQFF. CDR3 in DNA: TGCGCCAGCAGCTTGCAACGGGAGGGCCCGACCAATGAGCAGTTCTTC.

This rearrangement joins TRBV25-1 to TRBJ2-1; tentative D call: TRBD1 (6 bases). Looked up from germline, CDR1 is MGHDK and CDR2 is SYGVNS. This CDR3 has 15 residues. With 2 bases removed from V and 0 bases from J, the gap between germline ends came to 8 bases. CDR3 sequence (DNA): TGTGCCAGCAGTGAAGGGGGCCCCTCCTACAATGAGCAGTTCTTC. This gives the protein CASSEGGPSYNEQFF.

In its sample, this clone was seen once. The CDR3 bases are TGTGCCAGCAGCTTGTATCCGGGACAGGGATCCCATGAGCAGTTCTTC. Protein sequence: CASSLYPGQGSHEQFF. J is TRBJ2-1 and V is TRBV7-2; 9 bases fit TRBD1. V was pared by 3 bases and J by 8 bases, with 11 bases of the junction left unmatched. This CDR3 comprises 16 residues. Per germline, CDR1 SGHTA and CDR2 FQGNSA.

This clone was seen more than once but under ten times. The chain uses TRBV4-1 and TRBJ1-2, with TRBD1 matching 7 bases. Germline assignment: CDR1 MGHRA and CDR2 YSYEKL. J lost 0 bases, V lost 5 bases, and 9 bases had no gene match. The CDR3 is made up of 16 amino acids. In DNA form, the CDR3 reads TGCGCCAGCAGCTCGACGACAGGGAGTCCTAACTATGGCTACACCTTC. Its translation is CASSSTTGSPNYGYTF.

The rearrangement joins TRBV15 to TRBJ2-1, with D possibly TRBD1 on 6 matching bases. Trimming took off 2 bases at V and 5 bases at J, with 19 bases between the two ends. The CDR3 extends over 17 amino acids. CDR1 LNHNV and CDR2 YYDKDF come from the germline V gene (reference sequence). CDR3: CATSRSADSTDNNEQFF. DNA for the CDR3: TGTGCCACCAGCAGATCCGCGGACAGTACAGATAACAATGAGCAGTTCTTC.

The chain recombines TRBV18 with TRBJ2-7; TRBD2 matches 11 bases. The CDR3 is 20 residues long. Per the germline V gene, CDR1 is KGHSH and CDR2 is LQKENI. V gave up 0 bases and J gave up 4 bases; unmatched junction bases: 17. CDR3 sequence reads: CASSPPNGLAGGPAVYEQYF. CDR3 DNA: TGTGCCAGCTCACCACCGAACGGGCTAGCGGGAGGCCCAGCGGTATACGAGCAGTACTTC.

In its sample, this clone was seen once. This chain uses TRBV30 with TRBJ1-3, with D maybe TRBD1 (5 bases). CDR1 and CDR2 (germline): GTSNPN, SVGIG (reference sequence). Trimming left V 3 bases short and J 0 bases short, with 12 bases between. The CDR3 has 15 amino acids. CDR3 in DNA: TGTGCCTGGAGCGGCGACAGATCCTCTGGAAACACCATATATTTT. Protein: CAWSGDRSSGNTIYF. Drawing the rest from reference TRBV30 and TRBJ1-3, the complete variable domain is SQTIHQWPATLVQPVGSPLSLECTVEGTSNPNLYWYRQAAGRGLQLLFYSVGIGQISSEVPQNLSASRPQDRQFILSSKKLLLSDSGFYLCAWSGDRSSGNTIYFGEGSWLTVV.

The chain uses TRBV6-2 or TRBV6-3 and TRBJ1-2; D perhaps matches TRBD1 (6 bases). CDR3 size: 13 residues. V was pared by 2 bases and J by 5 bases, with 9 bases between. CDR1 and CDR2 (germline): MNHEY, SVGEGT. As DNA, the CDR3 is TGTGCCAGCAGTTACATCACAGGGTATGGCTACACCTTC. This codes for CASSYITGYGYTF.

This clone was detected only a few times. CDR3 DNA sequence: TGCGCCAGCAGCCAGGGTGACAGGGATGGAAACACCATATATTTT. Amino acids: CASSQGDRDGNTIYF. The chain recombines TRBV4-1 with TRBJ1-3; 7 bases are shared with TRBD1. V lost 3 bases, J lost 3 bases, and 5 bases stayed unmatched. The CDR3 spans 15 residues. Per the germline V gene, CDR1 is MGHRA and CDR2 is YSYEKL.

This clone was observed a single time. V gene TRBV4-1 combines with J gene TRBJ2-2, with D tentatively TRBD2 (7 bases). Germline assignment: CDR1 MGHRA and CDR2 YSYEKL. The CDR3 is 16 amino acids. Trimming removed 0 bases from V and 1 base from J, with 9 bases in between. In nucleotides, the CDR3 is TGCGCCAGCAGCCAAGAGGGGGGGCAGAACACCGGGGAGCTGTTTTTT. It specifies CASSQEGGQNTGELFF.

The CDR3 loop reads CASTVGLPGSPPQHF. CDR3 bases: TGTGCCAGCACCGTTGGGCTTCCCGGCAGTCCGCCCCAGCATTTT. This chain joins TRBV2 and TRBJ1-5; no clear D gene. The ends were cut back, 7 bases at V and 9 bases at J, with 22 bases in the middle. This CDR3 contains 15 residues. CDR1 and CDR2 from the germline V gene are SNHLY and FYNNEI.